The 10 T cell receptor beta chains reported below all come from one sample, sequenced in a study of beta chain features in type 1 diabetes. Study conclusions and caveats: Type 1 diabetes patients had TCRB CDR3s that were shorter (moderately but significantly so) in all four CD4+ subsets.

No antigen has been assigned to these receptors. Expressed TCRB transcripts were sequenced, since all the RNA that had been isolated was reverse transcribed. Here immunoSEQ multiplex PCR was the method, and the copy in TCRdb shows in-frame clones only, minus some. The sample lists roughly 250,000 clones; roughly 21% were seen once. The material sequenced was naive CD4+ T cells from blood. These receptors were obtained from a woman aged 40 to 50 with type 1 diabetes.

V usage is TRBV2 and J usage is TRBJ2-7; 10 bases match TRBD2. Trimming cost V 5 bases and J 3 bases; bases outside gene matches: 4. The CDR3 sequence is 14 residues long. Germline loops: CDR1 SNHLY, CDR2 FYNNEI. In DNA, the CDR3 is TGTGCCAGCAGTTCTAGCGGGAGAGGCTACGAGCAGTACTTC. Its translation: CASSSSGRGYEQYF.

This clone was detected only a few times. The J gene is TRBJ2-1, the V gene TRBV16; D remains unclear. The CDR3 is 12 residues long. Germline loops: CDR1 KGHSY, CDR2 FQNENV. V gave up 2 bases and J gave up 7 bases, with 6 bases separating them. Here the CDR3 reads CASSQSWNEQFF. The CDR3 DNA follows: TGTGCCAGCAGCCAAAGCTGGAATGAGCAGTTCTTC.

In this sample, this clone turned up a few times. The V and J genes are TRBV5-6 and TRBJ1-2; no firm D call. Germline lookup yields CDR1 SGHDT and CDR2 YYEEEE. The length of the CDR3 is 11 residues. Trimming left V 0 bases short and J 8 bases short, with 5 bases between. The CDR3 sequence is CASSLERGYTF. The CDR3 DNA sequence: TGTGCCAGCAGCTTGGAGCGAGGCTACACCTTC.

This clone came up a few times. CDR3 DNA sequence: TGTGCCAGCAGCCCACCCTCTAGCGATGAGCAGTTCTTC. Translated: CASSPPSSDEQFF. The rearrangement joins TRBV7-2 to TRBJ2-1; D perhaps matches TRBD2 (6 bases). With 5 bases removed from V and 8 bases from J, the gap between germline ends came to 13 bases. Germline V CDR1 and CDR2: SGHTA, FQGNSA. The CDR3 spans 13 residues.

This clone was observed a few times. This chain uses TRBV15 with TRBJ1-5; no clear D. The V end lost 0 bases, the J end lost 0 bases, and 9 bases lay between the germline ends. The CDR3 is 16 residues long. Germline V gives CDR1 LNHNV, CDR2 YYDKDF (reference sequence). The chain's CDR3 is CATSREVAYSNQPQHF. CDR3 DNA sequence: TGTGCCACCAGCAGAGAGGTGGCTTATAGCAATCAGCCCCAGCATTTT.

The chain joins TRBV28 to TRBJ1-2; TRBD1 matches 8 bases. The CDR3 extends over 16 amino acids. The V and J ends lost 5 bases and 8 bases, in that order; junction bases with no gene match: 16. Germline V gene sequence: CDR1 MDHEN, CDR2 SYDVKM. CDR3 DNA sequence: TGTGCCAGCAGTCCGTATGCCGACAGGGGCGCGGGGGGCTACACCTTC. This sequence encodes CASSPYADRGAGGYTF.

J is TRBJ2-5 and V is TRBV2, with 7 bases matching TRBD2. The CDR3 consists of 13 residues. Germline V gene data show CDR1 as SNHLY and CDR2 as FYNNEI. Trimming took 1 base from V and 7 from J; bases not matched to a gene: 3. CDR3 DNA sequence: TGTGCCAGCAGTGAAGTTCCTAGCGGGACCCAGTACTTC. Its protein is CASSEVPSGTQYF.

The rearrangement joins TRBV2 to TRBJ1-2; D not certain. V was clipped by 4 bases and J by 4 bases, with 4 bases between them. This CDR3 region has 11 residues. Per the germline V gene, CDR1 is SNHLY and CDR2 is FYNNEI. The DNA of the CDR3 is TGTGCCAGCAGTGTTAGCTATGGCTACACCTTC. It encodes CASSVSYGYTF.

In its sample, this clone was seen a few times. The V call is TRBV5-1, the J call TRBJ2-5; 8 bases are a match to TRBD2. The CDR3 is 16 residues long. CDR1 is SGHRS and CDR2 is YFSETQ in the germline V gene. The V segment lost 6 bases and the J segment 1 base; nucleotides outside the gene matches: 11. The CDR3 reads CASMRGASGFQETQYF. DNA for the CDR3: TGCGCCAGCATGAGGGGAGCTAGCGGGTTCCAAGAGACCCAGTACTTC.

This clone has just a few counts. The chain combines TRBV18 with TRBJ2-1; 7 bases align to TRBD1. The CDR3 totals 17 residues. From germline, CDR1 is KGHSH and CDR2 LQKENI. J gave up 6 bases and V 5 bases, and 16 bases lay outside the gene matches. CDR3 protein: CASSSALTGASSNEQFF. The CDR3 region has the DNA TGTGCCAGCTCATCCGCCCTTACAGGGGCCAGTTCCAATGAGCAGTTCTTC.